This TCR beta chain was identified during a study of immune cell composition in non-small cell lung cancer. Sequencing used immunoSEQ multiplex PCR; TCRdb keeps in-frame clones, though not all of them. The sample has 8,500 to 14,000 clones, around 62% seen once. There are 16 residues in the CDR3. V lost 3 bases to trimming and J lost 3 bases; unmatched junction nucleotides: 8. Looked up from germline, CDR1 is MNHNS and CDR2 is SASEGT. V and J are TRBV6-1 and TRBJ2-3, with 8 positions matching TRBD1. The specimen was lung tumor tissue. The TCR comes from a human donor with non-small cell lung cancer. This CDR3 reads CASSEAWTGMTDTQYF. In DNA, the CDR3 is TGTGCCAGCAGTGAGGCTTGGACAGGGATGACAGATACGCAGTATTTT.